This TCR beta chain was sequenced for a study of T cell responses to AZD1222 COVID-19 vaccine. General study points: Regions 160-218 and 743-854 held dominance among vaccine-associated CD4 TCRs, which spanned spike. Most donors were white British and more were female, and clonal diversity was possibly underestimated. Spike-specific TCR repertoires showed rising breadth and depth after two AZD1222 doses. Just a handful of AZD1222 recipients tested seropositive at baseline.

Method: immunoSEQ multiplex PCR; TCRdb's copy keeps in-frame clones and lacks some. Of tens of thousands of clones in the sample, 88% were seen once. The germline CDR1 and CDR2 sequences are LGHNA and YNFKEQ. The CDR3 extends over 19 amino acids. With 0 bases clipped from V and 3 bases from J, the junction kept 15 bases outside the gene matches. As regards this clone: Its antigen is undetermined.

The sequence came from an adult in good health. The input for sequencing was peripheral blood, taken on day 0 of MenACWY control vaccination. The V gene is TRBV4-2, the J gene TRBJ2-7, with 9 bases fitting TRBD2. CDR3 coding DNA: TGTGCCAGCAGCCAAGATAATAGGGATGGATTAGCGGGGGACTACGAGCAGTACTTC. Translated, it gives CASSQDNRDGLAGDYEQYF.